The 27 T cell receptor beta chains below were found in one sample sequenced in a study of CD8 T cells in Susac syndrome. Random hexamers were used to reverse transcribe an amount of roughly 0.5 to 1 ug RNA. TCRdb processed the immunoSEQ multiplex PCR reads anew with MiXCR; each CDR3 protein has one entry. The repertoire includes 92,000 or so distinct CDR3 sequences, 96% of them detected once, and around 0.62% sits in the top ten. Input material: CD8+ T cells from PBMCs. The receptors were sampled from a human donor with Susac syndrome.

V and J are TRBV27 and TRBJ2-3; D is unclear. This CDR3 is built from 13 residues. Deletions cut 4 bases from V and 3 bases from J, with 8 bases between. Per the germline V gene, CDR1 is MNHEY and CDR2 is SMNVEV (reference sequence). CDR3 DNA sequence: TGTGCCAGCAGTTCCTGGACGACAGATACGCAGTATTTT. It encodes CASSSWTTDTQYF.

J is TRBJ1-1 and V is TRBV6-2 or TRBV6-3; D call uncertain. Germline CDR1 and CDR2: MNHEY and SVGEGT. Trimming removed 6 bases from V and 1 base from J, with 15 bases in between. The CDR3 has 15 residues. CDR3 sequence: CASRPDGRWNTEAFF. CDR3 in DNA: TGTGCCAGCAGGCCCGACGGCAGGTGGAACACTGAAGCTTTCTTT.

This rearrangement joins TRBV29-1 to TRBJ2-5; D unclear. This CDR3 comprises 12 residues. Germline V gene sequence: CDR1 SQVTM, CDR2 ANQGSEA. The V end lost 2 bases, the J end lost 3 bases, and 7 bases lay between the germline ends. The CDR3: CSVESREETQYF. The CDR3 coding sequence is TGCAGCGTTGAAAGCCGTGAAGAGACCCAGTACTTC.

This CDR3 reads CATAALNTEAFF. The DNA of the CDR3 is TGTGCCACGGCAGCCTTGAACACTGAAGCTTTCTTT. The rearrangement joins TRBV19 to TRBJ1-1; no clear D gene. This CDR3 comprises 12 residues. The germline gives CDR1 LNHDA, CDR2 SQIVND (reference sequence). Trimming pared 10 bases from V and 0 bases from J, leaving 9 bases between.

The chain combines TRBV6-5 with TRBJ2-5; the match to TRBD1 covers 8 bases. Trimming cost V 2 bases and J 1 base; bases outside gene matches: 9. The length of the CDR3 is 17 residues. In germline, CDR1 is MNHEY, CDR2 SVGAGI. In nucleotides, the CDR3 is TGTGCCAGCAGTTACCCGACAGGGGAAGGGGTCCAAGAGACCCAGTACTTC. This gives the protein CASSYPTGEGVQETQYF.

The gene calls are TRBV6-5 and TRBJ1-2; 8 bases match TRBD1. With 7 bases clipped from V and 7 bases from J, the junction kept 14 bases outside the gene matches. The CDR3 loop spans 15 amino acids. Germline lookup yields CDR1 MNHEY and CDR2 SVGAGI. In DNA form, the CDR3 reads TGTGCCAGCAACTCCCGGTTGGACAGGGATGGTGGCTACACCTTC. It codes for CASNSRLDRDGGYTF.

V is TRBV5-4 and J is TRBJ1-1, with D unresolved. The CDR3 covers 14 residues. V was cut by 1 base and J by 0 bases, with 7 bases left in between. Germline V gene data show CDR1 as SGHNT and CDR2 as YYREEE (reference sequence). The CDR3, as DNA: TGTGCCAGCAGCTTGCGGGATATGAACACTGAAGCTTTCTTT. Amino acid sequence: CASSLRDMNTEAFF.

The chain is built from TRBV9 and TRBJ1-6, with D possibly being TRBD1 (5 bases). The ends were cut back, 2 bases at V and 0 bases at J, with 12 bases in the middle. CDR1 is SGDLS and CDR2 is YYNGEE in the germline V gene. The CDR3 contains 17 residues. For the CDR3, the DNA is TGTGCCAGCAGCGTGACAGACCTTAGCTCCTATAATTCACCCCTCCACTTT. Translation gives CASSVTDLSSYNSPLHF.

This clonotype was recorded once. This chain connects TRBV12-3 or TRBV12-4 to TRBJ2-6; D gene unclear. Between the trimmed V and J ends, which lost 6 bases and 0 bases, there was a span of 3 bases. There are 13 residues in the CDR3. This CDR3 is CASRLSGANVLTF. In DNA, the CDR3 is TGTGCCAGCAGACTCTCTGGGGCCAACGTCCTGACTTTC.

This clonotype was recorded once. The genes are TRBV3-1 and TRBJ1-5; D not resolved. Germline CDR1 and CDR2: LGHDT and YNNKEL (reference sequence). There are 14 residues in the CDR3. V was cut by 0 bases and J by 6 bases, with 9 bases left in between. The CDR3 nucleotides read TGTGCCAGCAGCCAAGATGCAGGAGCTCAGCCCCAGCATTTT. It translates to CASSQDAGAQPQHF.

As DNA, the CDR3 is TGTGCCAGCAGCTTGTACGAAGGGCCCTACGAGCAGTACTTC. Its protein is CASSLYEGPYEQYF. The gene calls are TRBV5-8 and TRBJ2-7; no definite D call. Germline loops: CDR1 SGHTS, CDR2 YDEGEE. The length of the CDR3 is 14 residues. Trimming took 1 base from V and 2 from J, leaving 10 bases between them.

This clonotype came up once. This chain uses TRBV29-1 with TRBJ1-5; D is unresolved. Germline lookup yields CDR1 SQVTM and CDR2 ANQGSEA. There are 11 residues in the CDR3. V was shortened by 2 bases and J by 9 bases, with 8 bases between the two germline ends. CDR3 in DNA: TGCAGCGTTGAACGTTCACGGCCCCAGCATTTT. Translated: CSVERSRPQHF.

This clonotype was counted a single time. CDR3 nucleotides: TGCGCCAGCAGCTTAGGTGGAGATAGATGGAACACTGAAGCTTTCTTT. It yields the protein CASSLGGDRWNTEAFF. This chain links TRBV5-1 with TRBJ1-1, with no clear D. With 2 bases removed from V and 1 base from J, the gap between germline ends came to 15 bases. From germline, CDR1 is SGHRS and CDR2 YFSETQ. The CDR3 runs 16 residues. The full variable domain, completed using reference TRBV5-1 and TRBJ1-1, is KAGVTQTPRYLIKTRGQQVTLSCSPISGHRSVSWYQQTPGQGLQFLFEYFSETQRNKGNFPGRFSGRQFSNSRSEMNVSTLELGDSALYLCASSLGGDRWNTEAFFGQGTRLTVV.

This clonotype is a singleton in its sample. CDR3 region: CASSLVPTGEGETQYF. DNA for the CDR3: TGCGCCAGCAGCTTGGTCCCTACAGGGGAGGGAGAGACCCAGTACTTC. The rearrangement links TRBV5-1 to TRBJ2-5; possibly TRBD1 or TRBD2 for D (7 bases each). The V and J ends lost 0 bases and 4 bases respectively, with 16 bases between them. Per the germline V gene, CDR1 is SGHRS and CDR2 is YFSETQ. CDR3 size: 16 residues.

This clonotype occurred once. This chain connects TRBV11-2 to TRBJ1-1; D is possibly TRBD1 (5 bases). The CDR3 is 13 amino acids. Per the germline V gene, CDR1 is SGHAT and CDR2 is FQNNGV. Trimming removed 6 bases from V and 6 bases from J, with 14 bases in between. The CDR3 protein is CASSLRDPAEAFF. The CDR3 DNA sequence: TGTGCCAGCAGTCTCAGGGATCCCGCTGAAGCTTTCTTT.

The V call is TRBV7-8, the J call TRBJ2-7; no clear D gene. The V end lost 0 bases, the J end lost 3 bases, and 9 bases lay between the germline ends. This CDR3 spans 14 amino acids. CDR1 and CDR2 (germline): SGHVS, FQNEAQ. Here the CDR3 DNA reads TGTGCCAGCAGCTTAGCGTCGGAATTCTACGAGCAGTACTTC. Its translation is CASSLASEFYEQYF. The full variable domain, with the rest looked up from reference TRBV7-8 and TRBJ2-7, is GAGVSQSPRYKVAKRGQDVALRCDPISGHVSLFWYQQALGQGPEFLTYFQNEAQLDKSGLPSDRFFAERPEGSVSTLKIQRTQQEDSAVYLCASSLASEFYEQYFGPGTRLTVT.

This clonotype appeared a single time. The CDR3 reads CASSLDHSNYGYTF. The CDR3 DNA reads TGTGCCAGCAGCTTAGACCATTCGAACTATGGCTACACCTTC. V gene TRBV11-1 combines with J gene TRBJ1-2; D is unresolved. Per the germline V gene, CDR1 is SGHAT and CDR2 is FQDESV (reference sequence). V lost 1 base, J lost 2 bases, and 8 bases lay in between. This CDR3 has 14 amino acids.

The chain links TRBV29-1 to TRBJ1-2; 9 bases are shared with TRBD1. Germline V gene sequence: CDR1 SQVTM, CDR2 ANQGSEA. After removal of 4 bases from V and 0 bases from J, the junction contained 3 bases not matched to a gene. The CDR3 has 14 residues. The CDR3 loop reads CSVVRQGANYGYTF. Written as DNA, the CDR3 is TGCAGCGTTGTCCGACAGGGGGCTAACTATGGCTACACCTTC.

The rearrangement joins TRBV13 to TRBJ1-4; 7 bases are shared with TRBD1. Trimming took 5 bases from V and 5 from J; bases not matched to a gene: 8. Germline V CDR1 and CDR2: PRHDT, FYEKMQ (reference sequence). The CDR3 has 15 residues. The CDR3 DNA sequence: TGTGCCAGCAGCCCTCGACAGGGTAGAAATGAAAAACTGTTTTTT. Its translation is CASSPRQGRNEKLFF.

The rearrangement uses TRBV5-1 and TRBJ2-3, with D unresolved. The CDR3 sequence is 14 residues long. Germline V lookup: CDR1 SGHRS, CDR2 YFSETQ. V shed 4 bases and J shed 1 base, with 10 bases lying between them. Written as DNA, the CDR3 is TGCGCCAGCAGCGCCCCCGAGGGCACAGATACGCAGTATTTT. Protein sequence: CASSAPEGTDTQYF.

CDR3: CASSLVGGRAGRNTEAFF. The CDR3 nucleotides are TGCGCCAGCAGCTTGGTGGGAGGCAGGGCGGGAAGGAACACTGAAGCTTTCTTT. The rearrangement joins TRBV5-1 to TRBJ1-1; maybe TRBD1 (5 bases). The V end lost 0 bases, the J end lost 1 base, and 19 bases lay between the germline ends. The CDR3 runs 18 residues. Germline CDR1 SGHRS, CDR2 YFSETQ.

V is TRBV27 and J is TRBJ1-2; D is perhaps TRBD1 (6 bases). This CDR3 region has 14 residues. Germline CDR1 MNHEY, CDR2 SMNVEV (reference sequence). V dropped 5 bases and J dropped 2 bases, with 12 bases sitting between them. The CDR3 spells CASSPWGPNYGYTF. CDR3 sequence (DNA): TGTGCCAGCAGTCCCTGGGGGCCCAACTATGGCTACACCTTC.

The rearrangement links TRBV18 to TRBJ2-7; the D is unclear. This CDR3 contains 13 residues. Germline CDR1 and CDR2: KGHSH and LQKENI. The ends were cut back, 5 bases at V and 1 base at J, with 9 bases in the middle. In nucleotides, the CDR3 is TGTGCCAGCTCAACGACGGTATCCTACGAGCAGTACTTC. This encodes CASSTTVSYEQYF.

The chain links TRBV29-1 to TRBJ1-1, with 8 positions matching TRBD1. This CDR3 has 13 amino acids. With 3 bases clipped from V and 6 bases from J, the junction kept 6 bases outside the gene matches. Germline CDR1 SQVTM, CDR2 ANQGSEA. The CDR3 nucleotides read TGCAGCGTTGACCCTTCGACAGGGGCTGAAGCTTTCTTT. Translation: CSVDPSTGAEAFF.

The chain has TRBV19 and TRBJ1-1, with D unclear. This CDR3 contains 14 residues. The germline V and J ends were trimmed by 3 bases and 1 base, with 9 bases remaining between them. CDR1 LNHDA and CDR2 SQIVND come from the germline V gene (reference sequence). The DNA for the CDR3 is TGTGCCAGTAGTATCAGGCAGGCGAACACTGAAGCTTTCTTT. It translates to CASSIRQANTEAFF.

This clonotype was counted a single time. J is TRBJ1-4 and V is TRBV11-2; maybe TRBD1 (5 bases). V was pared by 4 bases and J by 5 bases, with 8 bases between. CDR1 and CDR2 from the germline V gene are SGHAT and FQNNGV. The CDR3 runs to 13 residues. For the CDR3, the DNA is TGTGCCAGCAGCTCGACAGTAAATGAAAAACTGTTTTTT. Translating it yields CASSSTVNEKLFF.

J is TRBJ2-1 and V is TRBV7-6, with no clear D. The V gene's germline CDR1 is SGHVS and CDR2 FNYEAQ. The CDR3 totals 13 residues. The V gene lost 5 bases and the J gene lost 4 bases, with 9 bases spanning the gap. CDR3 sequence: CASSRANYNEQFF. DNA of the CDR3: TGTGCCAGCAGCAGGGCAAATTACAATGAGCAGTTCTTC.